Presented here are 28 T cell receptor beta chains from one specimen sequenced in a study of blood T cell repertoires in COVID-19. Assay: immunoSEQ multiplex PCR; the TCRdb copy retains only in-frame clones and omits some. The data show roughly 180,000 clones, roughly 85% seen once. The sample taken for sequencing was peripheral blood. Receptors were obtained from a woman in her forties or fifties with COVID-19, enrolled during active disease.

The chain links TRBV3-1 (or the pseudogene TRBV3-2) to TRBJ2-2, with 11 bases aligning to TRBD2. Per germline, CDR1 LGHDT and CDR2 YNNKEL (reference sequence). The V segment lost 5 bases and the J segment 2 bases; nucleotides outside the gene matches: 7. This CDR3 is 17 amino acids long. The CDR3, as DNA: TGTGCCAGCAGCGAGCTAGCGGGGGGATTTAACACCGGGGAGCTGTTTTTT. This encodes CASSELAGGFNTGELFF.

V is TRBV6-6 and J is TRBJ1-1; 7 bases match TRBD1. Germline V gene lookup returns CDR1 MNHNY and CDR2 SVGAGI (reference sequence). CDR3 size: 16 residues. V gave up 6 bases and J gave up 6 bases; unmatched junction bases: 16. The CDR3 DNA reads TGTGCCAGCAGCCAGAGTGGTCAGGGGGGTATGGCTGAAGCTTTCTTT. It yields the protein CASSQSGQGGMAEAFF.

The J gene is TRBJ1-4, the V gene TRBV6-2 or TRBV6-3, with a possible D match to TRBD1 (6 bases). V lost 3 bases to trimming and J lost 7 bases, with 15 bases between them. There are 15 residues in the CDR3. Looked up from germline, CDR1 is MNHEY and CDR2 is SVGEGT. The CDR3 DNA sequence: TGTGCCAGCAGTTATAACAGGGAGATGGTTGAAAAACTGTTTTTT. Translated: CASSYNREMVEKLFF.

This rearrangement joins TRBV10-3 to TRBJ1-1; D is unclear. V was pared by 10 bases and J by 2 bases, with 14 bases between. The CDR3 loop spans 13 amino acids. From germline, CDR1 is ENHRY and CDR2 SYGVKD. The DNA of the CDR3 is TGTGCCACGACGGGGTCTGTAAACACTGAAGCTTTCTTT. Its translation: CATTGSVNTEAFF.

The chain employs TRBV5-6 and TRBJ2-1; 8 positions match TRBD2. The CDR3 is 14 amino acids. Trimming at V came to 4 bases and at J to 5 bases, leaving 5 bases not matched to a gene. CDR1 SGHDT and CDR2 YYEEEE come from the germline V gene. The CDR3 nucleotides read TGTGCCAGCAGCCGGGCGGGGGGAAACAATGAGCAGTTCTTC. Translating gives CASSRAGGNNEQFF.

CDR3 nucleotide sequence: TGTGCCAGCAGCTTCCGGGACAGGGCCTACGAGCAGTACTTC. It is translated as CASSFRDRAYEQYF. The gene calls are TRBV5-4 and TRBJ2-7; TRBD1 aligns across 9 bases. The CDR3 has 14 amino acids. Germline CDR1 and CDR2: SGHNT and YYREEE (reference sequence). Germline trimming cut 2 bases from V and 2 bases from J; bases unmatched to any gene: 2.

The V gene is TRBV30, the J gene TRBJ2-5; 8 bases align to TRBD1. The ends lost 1 base at V and 4 bases at J; junction bases unmatched: 11. There are 16 residues in the CDR3. CDR1 and CDR2 (germline): GTSNPN, SVGIG (reference sequence). The CDR3 DNA follows: TGTGCCTGGAGTGCCCAGGGGGCGGGGAAGGGAGAGACCCAGTACTTC. Its protein product is CAWSAQGAGKGETQYF.

The sample holds a few counts of this clone. The chain recombines TRBV15 with TRBJ1-1, with a possible D match to TRBD1 (6 bases). Germline V gene lookup returns CDR1 LNHNV and CDR2 YYDKDF (reference sequence). There are 15 residues in the CDR3. Trimming shortened V by 0 bases and J by 0 bases, and 8 bases separated the two germline ends. The CDR3 DNA reads TGTGCCACCAGCAGAGACAGGGGACTGAACACTGAAGCTTTCTTT. Translating it yields CATSRDRGLNTEAFF.

The rearrangement links TRBV3-1 (or the pseudogene TRBV3-2) to TRBJ2-6, with 8 bases identical to TRBD2. In germline, CDR1 is LGHDT, CDR2 YNNKEL (reference sequence). V lost 6 bases and J lost 2; bases outside the gene matches: 9. The CDR3 is 17 amino acids. CDR3 region: CASSRGGQGTGANVLTF. CDR3 in DNA: TGTGCCAGCAGTCGCGGGGGGCAAGGGACTGGGGCCAACGTCCTGACTTTC.

The V and J genes are TRBV5-1 and TRBJ1-2; the D is unclear. V lost 0 bases and J 2 bases, leaving 8 bases between the germline ends. Germline V CDR1 and CDR2: SGHRS, YFSETQ. The CDR3 consists of 14 residues. DNA of the CDR3: TGCGCCAGCAGCTTGGATTCGGGGAACTATGGCTACACCTTC. Amino acids: CASSLDSGNYGYTF.

The V and J genes are TRBV6-5 and TRBJ2-2; tentative D call: TRBD1 (5 bases). Deletions cut 6 bases from V and 3 bases from J, with 11 bases between. Germline CDR1 and CDR2: MNHEY and SVGAGI. This CDR3 spans 14 amino acids. CDR3 in amino acids: CASRTGHYTGELFF. The CDR3 region has the DNA TGTGCCAGCAGAACAGGTCACTACACCGGGGAGCTGTTTTTT.

This clone was observed a few times. The chain employs TRBV5-1 and TRBJ1-1; D might be TRBD1 (6 bases). Per the germline V gene, CDR1 is SGHRS and CDR2 is YFSETQ. This CDR3 has 15 amino acids. V was trimmed by 1 base and J by 2 bases, leaving 12 bases between them. CDR3 sequence: CASSLRQGINTEAFF. In nucleotides, the CDR3 is TGCGCCAGCAGCTTGAGGCAGGGGATAAACACTGAAGCTTTCTTT.

The V and J genes are TRBV28 and TRBJ1-2; D might be TRBD1 (6 bases). Germline V gene lookup returns CDR1 MDHEN and CDR2 SYDVKM. This CDR3 spans 15 amino acids. V dropped 5 bases and J dropped 4 bases, with 17 bases sitting between them. The chain's CDR3 is CASSTPDRLGYGYTF. DNA for the CDR3: TGTGCCAGCAGTACACCCGACAGGCTCGGCTATGGCTACACCTTC.

The chain couples TRBV5-1 to TRBJ2-7; 8 bases line up with TRBD1. This CDR3 is built from 15 residues. Trimming at V came to 2 bases and at J to 1 base, leaving 5 bases not matched to a gene. The V gene's germline CDR1 is SGHRS and CDR2 YFSETQ. CDR3: CASSLRQGHSYEQYF. CDR3 nucleotide sequence: TGCGCCAGCAGCTTAAGACAGGGGCATTCCTACGAGCAGTACTTC.

This clone has more than one count but fewer than ten. Other nucleotide sequences in the sample specify the same CDR3. V usage is TRBV9 and J usage is TRBJ1-6; D unresolved. Germline CDR1 and CDR2: SGDLS and YYNGEE. Trimming left V 0 bases short and J 7 bases short, with 8 bases between. The CDR3 runs 14 residues. CDR3: CASSVAGVNSPLHF. DNA for the CDR3: TGTGCCAGCAGCGTAGCGGGTGTCAATTCACCCCTCCACTTT.

The chain employs TRBV19 and TRBJ2-2, with D possibly matching TRBD1 (5 bases). Germline V lookup: CDR1 LNHDA, CDR2 SQIVND (reference sequence). V was pared by 9 bases and J by 3 bases, with 20 bases between. The CDR3 has 16 residues. The CDR3 sequence: CASSAQGVGDTGELFF. In DNA, the CDR3 is TGTGCCAGCAGTGCCCAAGGGGTAGGGGACACCGGGGAGCTGTTTTTT.

The chain links TRBV12-3 or TRBV12-4 to TRBJ2-3; D unclear. Trimming removed 7 bases at V and 6 bases at J, with 5 bases between. The CDR3 loop spans 10 amino acids. The CDR3 DNA is TGTGCCAGCATGCGGGATACGCAGTATTTT. Translated, it gives CASMRDTQYF.

This chain uses TRBV18 with TRBJ1-1; 7 positions agree with TRBD1. Germline V gives CDR1 KGHSH, CDR2 LQKENI. The CDR3 covers 14 residues. V was clipped by 5 bases and J by 1 base; unmatched bases: 4. CDR3 in DNA: TGTGCCAGCTCATCGGACAGGAGGAACACTGAAGCTTTCTTT. Translation gives CASSSDRRNTEAFF.

The chain combines TRBV3-1 (or the pseudogene TRBV3-2) with TRBJ1-2, with 7 bases lining up with TRBD1. Trimming cost V 4 bases and J 0 bases; bases outside gene matches: 2. CDR1 and CDR2 from the germline V gene are LGHDT and YNNKEL (reference sequence). This CDR3 has 14 residues. Here the CDR3 DNA reads TGTGCCAGCAGCCCAGGGGGAACTAACTATGGCTACACCTTC. Protein sequence: CASSPGGTNYGYTF.

This chain joins TRBV4-1 and TRBJ1-5; a weak D match, TRBD1 (5 bases). Germline lookup yields CDR1 MGHRA and CDR2 YSYEKL. CDR3 length: 14 amino acids. V was shortened by 4 bases and J by 5 bases, with 12 bases between the two germline ends. The CDR3: CASSREQVDQPQHF. In DNA, the CDR3 is TGCGCCAGCAGCCGGGAACAGGTGGATCAGCCCCAGCATTTT.

This chain connects TRBV9 to TRBJ2-2, with D uncertain. CDR1 SGDLS and CDR2 YYNGEE come from the germline V gene. The CDR3 has 13 residues. V shed 4 bases and J shed 7 bases, with 11 bases lying between them. CDR3 sequence (DNA): TGTGCCAGCAGCCCAGAGGTTGACGGGGAGCTGTTTTTT. Translating it yields CASSPEVDGELFF.

The chain uses TRBV6-1 and TRBJ2-1; 11 bases align to TRBD2. Germline CDR1 MNHNS, CDR2 SASEGT. Trimming took 3 bases from V and 15 from J; bases not matched to a gene: 7. The CDR3 covers 13 residues. The CDR3 loop is CASSDGLAGRLFF. CDR3 bases: TGTGCCAGCAGTGACGGACTAGCGGGCAGACTGTTCTTC.

The rearrangement joins TRBV30 to TRBJ1-3; D is ambiguous. The CDR3 length is 14 residues. The germline CDR1 and CDR2 sequences are GTSNPN and SVGIG (reference sequence). Trimming shortened V by 4 bases and J by 1 base, and 11 bases separated the two germline ends. CDR3 DNA: TGTGCCTGGAACTCACCAGGATCTGGAAACACCATATATTTT. Translation: CAWNSPGSGNTIYF.

The rearrangement links TRBV9 to TRBJ2-5; D is possibly TRBD1 (5 bases). V was clipped by 7 bases and J by 4 bases, with 14 bases between them. Germline CDR1 is SGDLS and CDR2 is YYNGEE. The CDR3 runs to 13 residues. CDR3 loop: CASGTQGGETQYF. As DNA, the CDR3 is TGTGCCAGCGGTACGCAGGGTGGAGAGACCCAGTACTTC.

CDR3 DNA sequence: TGTGCCTCGGACAGGGCCGCTGAAGCTTTCTTT. It translates to CASDRAAEAFF. The J gene is TRBJ1-1, the V gene TRBV30, with 8 positions matching TRBD1. Trimming cost V 7 bases and J 6 bases; bases outside gene matches: 4. The CDR3 consists of 11 residues. Germline CDR1 reads GTSNPN; CDR2 reads SVGIG (reference sequence).

This chain links TRBV2 with TRBJ1-3; TRBD1 matches 7 bases. The germline CDR1 and CDR2 sequences are SNHLY and FYNNEI. The CDR3 loop spans 14 amino acids. V shed 4 bases, J shed 3 bases, and the junction held 3 bases outside the gene matches. The CDR3: CASSGQGDGNTIYF. The CDR3 DNA follows: TGTGCCAGCAGTGGACAGGGCGATGGAAACACCATATATTTT.

This clone was seen just once. V is TRBV4-1 and J is TRBJ2-3, with 12 bases aligning to TRBD2. The germline V gene has CDR1 MGHRA and CDR2 YSYEKL. V was clipped by 4 bases and J by 4 bases; unmatched bases: 6. CDR3 length: 16 amino acids. The CDR3 region has the DNA TGCGCCAGCAGCCCCCAACTAGCGGGGGGTTCAGATACGCAGTATTTT. Translated, it gives CASSPQLAGGSDTQYF.

In DNA form, the CDR3 reads TGTGCCAGTAGTGCTCACTCAACAGGGGTTGAGCCCCAGCATTTT. The encoded protein is CASSAHSTGVEPQHF. This chain links TRBV19 with TRBJ1-5; 7 bases fit TRBD1. Unmatched junction bases numbered 12, after V lost 5 bases and J lost 8 bases. The germline gives CDR1 LNHDA, CDR2 SQIVND (reference sequence). The CDR3 consists of 15 residues.